This TCR beta chain was sequenced during a study of OX40 agonist ivuxolimab in advanced cancers. In the study overall: Patient treatment consisted of intravenous ivuxolimab administration every 2 weeks at 0.01 to 10 mg/kg.

V lost 0 bases and J lost 3, with 10 bases in between. CDR1 is SGHRS, CDR2 YFSETQ, per germline. This CDR3 comprises 14 residues. Patients with autoimmune history or systemic immunosuppression were excluded. This clone has just one count. Using immunoSEQ multiplex PCR, the repertoire was profiled, and TCRdb retains in-frame clones only, with some absent. The sample contains approximately 74,000 clones, about 90% of which appear only once. The chain has TRBV5-1 and TRBJ2-7; D may be TRBD1 (5 bases). The input for sequencing was CD4+ or CD8+ T cells sorted from blood, taken in a trial of the OX40 agonist ivuxolimab. This receptor was obtained from an adult with an advanced solid tumor such as melanoma, head and neck, liver or kidney cancer. The chain's CDR3 is CASSLGPGNYEQYF. The DNA of the CDR3 is TGCGCCAGCAGCTTGGGCCCAGGGAACTACGAGCAGTACTTC.